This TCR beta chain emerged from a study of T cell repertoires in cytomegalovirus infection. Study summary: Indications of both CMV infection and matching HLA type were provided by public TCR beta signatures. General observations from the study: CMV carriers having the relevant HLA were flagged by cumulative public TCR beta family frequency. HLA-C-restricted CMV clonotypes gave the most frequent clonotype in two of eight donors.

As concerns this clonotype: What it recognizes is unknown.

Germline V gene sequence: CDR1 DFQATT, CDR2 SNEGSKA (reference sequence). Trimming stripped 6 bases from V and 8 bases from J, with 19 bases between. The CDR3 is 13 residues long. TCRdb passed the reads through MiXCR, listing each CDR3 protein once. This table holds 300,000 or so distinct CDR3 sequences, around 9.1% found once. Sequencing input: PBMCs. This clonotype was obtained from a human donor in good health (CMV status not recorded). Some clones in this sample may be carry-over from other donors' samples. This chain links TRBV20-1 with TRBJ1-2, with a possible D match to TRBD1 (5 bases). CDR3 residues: CSAFPDGGIGYTF. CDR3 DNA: TGCAGTGCCTTTCCAGACGGGGGAATCGGCTACACCTTC.